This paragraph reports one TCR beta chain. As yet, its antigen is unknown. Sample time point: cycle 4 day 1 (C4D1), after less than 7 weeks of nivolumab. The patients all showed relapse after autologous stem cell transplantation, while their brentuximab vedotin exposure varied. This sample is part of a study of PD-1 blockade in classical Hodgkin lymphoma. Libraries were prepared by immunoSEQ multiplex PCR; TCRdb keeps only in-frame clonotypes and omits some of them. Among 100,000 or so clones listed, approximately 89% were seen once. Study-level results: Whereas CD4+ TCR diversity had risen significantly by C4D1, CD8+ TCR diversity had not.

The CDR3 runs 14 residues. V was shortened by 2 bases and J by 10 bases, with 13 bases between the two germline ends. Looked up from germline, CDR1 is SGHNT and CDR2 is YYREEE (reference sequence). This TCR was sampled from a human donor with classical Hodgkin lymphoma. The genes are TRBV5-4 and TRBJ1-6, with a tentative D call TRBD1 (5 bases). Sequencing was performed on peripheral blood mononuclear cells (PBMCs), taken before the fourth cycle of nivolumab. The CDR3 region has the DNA TGTGCCAGCAGCTTCAGGGTGGGGGAATCACCCCTCCACTTT. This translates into CASSFRVGESPLHF.